The sample holds a few counts of the clone carrying this T cell receptor beta chain. Its antigen is currently unknown. Trimming shortened V by 1 base and J by 4 bases, and 7 bases separated the two germline ends. Germline V CDR1 and CDR2: MNHNS, SASEGT. The CDR3 sequence is 14 residues long. These data originate in a study of cytotoxic CD8 clonotypes in ibrutinib-treated CLL. The study's findings and limits: While tracking circulating CD8+ T-cell counts, baseline clonality exceeded that of age-matched healthy donors.

Clones were sequenced by immunoSEQ multiplex PCR, and TCRdb holds only the in-frame ones, with some missing. This repertoire shows 150,000 to 250,000 clones, 55% to 85% found once; its top ten account for around 15%. This sequence originates from a human donor with chronic lymphocytic leukemia. The chain uses TRBV6-1 and TRBJ2-2, with D unresolved. Here the sequenced sample was PBMCs, taken after 24 months of ibrutinib treatment. CDR3: CASSEDSPTGELFF. CDR3 DNA sequence: TGTGCCAGCAGTGAAGACAGCCCCACCGGGGAGCTGTTTTTT.